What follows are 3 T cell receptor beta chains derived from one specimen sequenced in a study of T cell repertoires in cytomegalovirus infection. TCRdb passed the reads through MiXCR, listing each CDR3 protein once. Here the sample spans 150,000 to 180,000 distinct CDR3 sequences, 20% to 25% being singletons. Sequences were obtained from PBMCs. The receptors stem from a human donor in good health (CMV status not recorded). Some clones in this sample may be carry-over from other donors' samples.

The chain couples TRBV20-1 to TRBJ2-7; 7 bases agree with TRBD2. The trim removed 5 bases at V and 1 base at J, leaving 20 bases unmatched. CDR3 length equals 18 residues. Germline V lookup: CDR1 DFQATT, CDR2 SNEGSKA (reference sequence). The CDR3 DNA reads TGCAGTGCTGAGGATACTAGCGCCCGGGACTGGATTTCCTACGAGCAGTACTTC. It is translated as CSAEDTSARDWISYEQYF.

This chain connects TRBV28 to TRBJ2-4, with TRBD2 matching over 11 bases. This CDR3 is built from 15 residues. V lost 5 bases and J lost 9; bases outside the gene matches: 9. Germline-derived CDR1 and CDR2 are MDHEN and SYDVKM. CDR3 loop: CASSPVLAGEVIQYF. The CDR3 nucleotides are TGTGCCAGCAGTCCGGTACTAGCGGGAGAAGTCATTCAGTACTTC.

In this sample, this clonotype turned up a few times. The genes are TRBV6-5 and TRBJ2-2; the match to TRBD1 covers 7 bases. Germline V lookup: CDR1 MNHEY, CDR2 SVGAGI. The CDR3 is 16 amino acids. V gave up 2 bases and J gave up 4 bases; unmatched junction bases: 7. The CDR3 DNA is TGTGCCAGCAGTTACGACAGGGCCCGAAGCACCGGGGAGCTGTTTTTT. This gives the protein CASSYDRARSTGELFF.